This T cell receptor beta chain is drawn from a study of glioma-infiltrating T cells. The iRepertoire nested amplicon-rescue multiplex PCR amplified TCR alpha and beta CDR3s from RNA. Tissue mRNA or PBMC total RNA, about 90-450 ng, went into one-step reverse transcription and amplification. One entry per CDR3 protein results from TCRdb running MiXCR on the multiplex PCR reads. The profile covers 84,000 or so distinct CDR3 sequences, with around 23% appearing a single time and approximately 6.7% taken by the ten largest. Germline-derived CDR1 and CDR2 are SGHVS and FQNEAQ. The CDR3 runs 14 residues. Trimming shortened V by 5 bases and J by 2 bases, and 10 bases separated the two germline ends. As to this clonotype: Its matching antigen is unknown.

Study-level results: CDR3 overlap between tissue and blood was very small.

The V call is TRBV7-8, the J call TRBJ1-3; the D gene is possibly TRBD1 (5 bases). The sequencing input was glioma tissue, nonneoplastic brain tissue, or PBMCs (not recorded which). The TCR originated in a human donor with low-grade glioma or glioblastoma, undergoing nonglioma brain surgery, or in good health (not recorded which). The DNA of the CDR3 is TGTGCCAGCAGCCCCAGGGCCACTGGAAACACCATATATTTT. It yields the protein CASSPRATGNTIYF.